The clone carrying this T cell receptor (beta chain) was detected a few times. Germline CDR1 reads SGHTA; CDR2 reads FQGNSA. This CDR3 contains 17 residues. The V and J ends lost 5 bases and 5 bases respectively, with 22 bases between them. TCRdb re-derived calls from the PCR reads in MiXCR, one entry per CDR3 protein. The sample yields about 10,000 distinct CDR3 sequences, about 30% seen once. The record originates from a study of immune characterization of retroperitoneal liposarcoma. Sequencing used tumor tissue. The receptor was isolated from a female donor with retroperitoneal liposarcoma. The genes are TRBV7-2 and TRBJ1-5, with D possibly matching TRBD1 (5 bases). DNA for the CDR3: TGTGCCAGCAGCCCAGCCCTAACACGGGGGAGGGATCAGCCCCAGCATTTT. It encodes CASSPALTRGRDQPQHF. The variable domain in full, completed from reference TRBV7-2 and TRBJ1-5, reads GAGVSQSPSNKVTEKGKDVELRCDPISGHTALYWYRQSLGQGLEFLIYFQGNSAPDKSGLPSDRFSAERTGGSVSTLTIQRTQQEDSAVYLCASSPALTRGRDQPQHFGDGTRLSIL.